A single sample is the source of the 2 T cell receptor beta chains below, sequenced in a study of early T cells in non-severe SARS-CoV-2 infection. MiXCR was run by TCRdb on the 5' RACE reads, yielding one entry per CDR3 protein. The top ten hold more than 8.5% of the sample, which has roughly 51,000 distinct CDR3 sequences, roughly 12% seen once. Material for sequencing was whole blood. These TCRs come from an adult who was a healthcare worker with PCR-confirmed SARS-CoV-2 infection or an uninfected control (not recorded which).

V gene TRBV3-1 combines with J gene TRBJ2-2; either TRBD1 or TRBD2 may fit D (7 bases each). The CDR3 covers 17 residues. The germline V gene encodes CDR1 LGHDT and CDR2 YNNKEL (reference sequence). Deletions cut 0 bases from V and 4 bases from J, with 15 bases between. CDR3: CASSQDPGGGATGELFF. The DNA for the CDR3 is TGTGCCAGCAGCCAAGACCCAGGGGGGGGCGCCACCGGGGAGCTGTTTTTT.

This clonotype was found many times. The genes are TRBV12-3 or TRBV12-4 and TRBJ1-5; no reliable D call. CDR3 length: 13 residues. V was trimmed by 3 bases and J by 4 bases, leaving 7 bases between them. The CDR3 reads CASSLTLNQPQHF. DNA for the CDR3: TGTGCCAGCAGTTTGACACTTAATCAGCCCCAGCATTTT.